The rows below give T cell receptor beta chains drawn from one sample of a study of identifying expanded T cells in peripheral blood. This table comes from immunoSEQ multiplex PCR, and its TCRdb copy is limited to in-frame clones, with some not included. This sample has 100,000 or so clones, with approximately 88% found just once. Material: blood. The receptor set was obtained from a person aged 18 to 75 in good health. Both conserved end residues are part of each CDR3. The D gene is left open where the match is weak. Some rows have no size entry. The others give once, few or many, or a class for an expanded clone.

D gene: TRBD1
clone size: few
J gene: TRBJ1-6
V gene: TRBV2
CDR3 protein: CASSDYGTGSSPLHF
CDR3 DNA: TGTGCCAGCAGTGACTACGGGACAGGGAGTTCACCCCTCCACTTT

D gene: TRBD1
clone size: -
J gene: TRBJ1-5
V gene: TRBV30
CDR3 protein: CAWSEQGAQPQHF
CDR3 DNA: TGTGCCTGGAGTGAACAGGGGGCCCAGCCCCAGCATTTT

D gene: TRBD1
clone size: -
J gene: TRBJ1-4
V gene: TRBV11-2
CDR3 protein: CASTPRIGQGTNEKLFF
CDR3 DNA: TGTGCCAGCACCCCGAGGATCGGACAGGGGACTAATGAAAAACTGTTTTTT

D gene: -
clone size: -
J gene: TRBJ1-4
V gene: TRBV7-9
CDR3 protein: CASSSQVGEKLFF
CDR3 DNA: TGTGCCAGCAGCTCCCAAGTAGGGGAAAAACTGTTTTTT

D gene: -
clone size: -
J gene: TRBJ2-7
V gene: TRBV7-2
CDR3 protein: CASSARQGGFGEQYF
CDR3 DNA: TGTGCCAGCAGCGCCCGACAGGGAGGTTTTGGCGAGCAGTACTTC

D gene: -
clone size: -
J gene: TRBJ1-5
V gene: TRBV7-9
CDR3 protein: CAGLGVHPRWGNQPQHF
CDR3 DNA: TGTGCCGGCCTTGGTGTTCACCCTCGCTGGGGCAATCAGCCCCAGCATTTT

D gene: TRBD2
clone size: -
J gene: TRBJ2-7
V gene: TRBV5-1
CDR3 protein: CASSLARGGHSYEQYF
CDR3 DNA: TGCGCCAGCAGCTTGGCTCGCGGGGGGCACTCCTACGAGCAGTACTTC

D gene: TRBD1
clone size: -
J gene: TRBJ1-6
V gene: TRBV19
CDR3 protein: CASTLTGGRAPLHF
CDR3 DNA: TGTGCCAGTACATTGACAGGGGGTAGGGCACCCCTCCACTTT

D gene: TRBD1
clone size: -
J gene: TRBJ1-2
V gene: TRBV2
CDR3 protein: CASRPGQGRSGYTF
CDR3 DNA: TGTGCCAGCAGGCCGGGACAGGGCAGGAGTGGCTACACCTTC

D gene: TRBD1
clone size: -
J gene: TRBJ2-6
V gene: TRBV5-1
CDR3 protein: CASRTQGASLSTGANVLTF
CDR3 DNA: TGCGCCAGCAGGACTCAGGGGGCTTCCCTCTCGACTGGGGCCAACGTCCTGACTTTC

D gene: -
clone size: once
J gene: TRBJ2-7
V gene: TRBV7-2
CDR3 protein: CASRSQGGGKYEQYF
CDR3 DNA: TGTGCCAGCAGATCTCAGGGGGGGGGAAAGTACGAGCAGTACTTC

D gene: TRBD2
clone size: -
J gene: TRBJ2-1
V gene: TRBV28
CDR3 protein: CASSFSGGSYNEQFF
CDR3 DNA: TGTGCCAGCAGTTTTAGCGGGGGTTCCTACAATGAGCAGTTCTTC

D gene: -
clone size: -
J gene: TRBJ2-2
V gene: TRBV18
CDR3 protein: CASSRQPGQNTGELFF
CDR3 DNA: TGTGCCAGCTCACGGCAGCCTGGGCAGAACACCGGGGAGCTGTTTTTT

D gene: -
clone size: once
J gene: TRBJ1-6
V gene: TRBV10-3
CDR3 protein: CAITGTSNSPLHF
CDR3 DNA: TGTGCCATCACAGGGACAAGTAATTCACCCCTCCACTTT

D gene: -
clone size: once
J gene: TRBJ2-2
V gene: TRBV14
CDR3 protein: CASSQGVGRNTGELFF
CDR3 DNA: TGTGCCAGCAGCCAAGGGGTCGGTCGGAACACCGGGGAGCTGTTTTTT

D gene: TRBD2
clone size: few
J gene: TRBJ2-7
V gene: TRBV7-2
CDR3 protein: CASSLLGVAGGGEQYF
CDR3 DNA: TGTGCCAGCAGCTTACTGGGAGTAGCGGGGGGCGGAGAGCAGTACTTC

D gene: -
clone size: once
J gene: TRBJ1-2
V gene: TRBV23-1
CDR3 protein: CASFHRGGDGYTF
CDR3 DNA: TGCGCCAGCTTCCATCGTGGGGGGGATGGCTACACCTTC

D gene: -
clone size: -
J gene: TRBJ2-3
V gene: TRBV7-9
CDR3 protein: CASSLVLSGLDTQYF
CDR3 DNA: TGTGCCAGCAGCTTAGTGCTGTCGGGGTTAGATACGCAGTATTTT

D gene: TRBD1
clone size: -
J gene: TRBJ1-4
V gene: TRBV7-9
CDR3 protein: CASSRRAGTGNEKLFF
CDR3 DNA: TGTGCCAGCAGCCGTCGGGCTGGGACAGGGAATGAAAAACTGTTTTTT

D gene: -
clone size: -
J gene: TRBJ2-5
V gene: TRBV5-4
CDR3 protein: CASRTDPNAYQETQYF
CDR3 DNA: TGTGCCAGCAGAACTGACCCCAACGCGTACCAAGAGACCCAGTACTTC

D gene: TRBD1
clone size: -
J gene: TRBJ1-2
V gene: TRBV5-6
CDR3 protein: CASSWGSGGRIHYGYTF
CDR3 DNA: TGTGCCAGCAGCTGGGGCTCAGGGGGCAGGATCCACTATGGCTACACCTTC

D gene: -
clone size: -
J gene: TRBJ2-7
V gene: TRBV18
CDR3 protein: CASSEGDLTASYEQYF
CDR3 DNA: TGTGCCAGCTCAGAGGGGGATCTCACGGCGTCCTACGAGCAGTACTTC

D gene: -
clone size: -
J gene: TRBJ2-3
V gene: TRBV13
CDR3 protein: CASSLYIGQSTDTQYF
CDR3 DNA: TGTGCCAGTAGCCTTTATATTGGACAGAGCACAGATACGCAGTATTTT

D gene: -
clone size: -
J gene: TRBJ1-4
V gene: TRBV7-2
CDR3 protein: CASSLVGGAITNEKLFF
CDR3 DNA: TGTGCCAGCAGCTTAGTTGGGGGGGCGATTACGAATGAAAAACTGTTTTTT

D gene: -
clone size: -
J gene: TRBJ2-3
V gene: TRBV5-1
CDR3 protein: CASSHQGSQSTDTQYF
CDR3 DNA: TGCGCCAGCAGCCACCAAGGGAGCCAAAGCACAGATACGCAGTATTTT

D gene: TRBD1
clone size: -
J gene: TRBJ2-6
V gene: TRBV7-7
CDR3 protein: CASSSYRDSTDQRDSGANVLTF
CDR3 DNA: TGTGCCAGCAGCTCGTACCGGGACAGCACAGACCAGAGGGACTCTGGGGCCAACGTCCTGACTTTC

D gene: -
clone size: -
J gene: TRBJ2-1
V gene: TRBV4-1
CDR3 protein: CASSQAERRSSYNEQFF
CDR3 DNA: TGCGCCAGCAGCCAAGCGGAGCGTAGGAGCTCCTACAATGAGCAGTTCTTC

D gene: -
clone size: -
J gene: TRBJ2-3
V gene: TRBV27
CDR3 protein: CASSTSHGGLRTDTQYF
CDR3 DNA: TGTGCCAGCAGTACGTCCCATGGGGGGCTCCGCACAGATACGCAGTATTTT

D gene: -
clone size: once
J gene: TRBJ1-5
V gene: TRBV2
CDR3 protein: CASRLGGSNQPQHF
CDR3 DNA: TGTGCCAGCAGATTAGGGGGTAGCAATCAGCCCCAGCATTTT

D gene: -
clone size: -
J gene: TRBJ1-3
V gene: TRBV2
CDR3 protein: CASRGQPGGNTIYF
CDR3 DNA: TGTGCCTCCCGAGGCCAACCAGGTGGAAACACCATATATTTT

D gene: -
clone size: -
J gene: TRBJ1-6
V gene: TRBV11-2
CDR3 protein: CASRSEGRSNSYNSPLHF
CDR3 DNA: TGTGCCAGCAGGTCGGAGGGACGGTCAAACTCCTATAATTCACCCCTCCACTTT

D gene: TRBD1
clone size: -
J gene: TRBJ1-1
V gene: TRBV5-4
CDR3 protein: CASSLMQGGTEAFF
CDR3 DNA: TGTGCCAGCAGCCTCATGCAGGGGGGCACTGAAGCTTTCTTT

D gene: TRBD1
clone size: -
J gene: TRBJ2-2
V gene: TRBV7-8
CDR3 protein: CASSPGTANTGELFF
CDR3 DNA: TGTGCCAGCAGCCCCGGGACAGCGAACACCGGGGAGCTGTTTTTT

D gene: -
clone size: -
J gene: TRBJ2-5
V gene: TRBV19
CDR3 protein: CASSTSGTQETQYF
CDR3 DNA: TGTGCCAGTAGTACGTCGGGGACACAAGAGACCCAGTACTTC

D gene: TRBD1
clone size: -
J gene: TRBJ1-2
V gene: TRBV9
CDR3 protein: CASSPGQAIYGYTF
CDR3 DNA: TGTGCCAGCAGCCCGGGACAGGCCATCTATGGCTACACCTTC

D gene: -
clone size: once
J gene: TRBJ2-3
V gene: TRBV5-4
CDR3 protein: CASSLVLRPSTDTQYF
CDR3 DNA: TGTGCCAGCAGCTTGGTTTTGAGACCCAGCACAGATACGCAGTATTTT

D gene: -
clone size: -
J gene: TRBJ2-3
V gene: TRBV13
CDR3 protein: CASSRLIGRDTQYF
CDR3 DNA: TGTGCCAGCAGCCGCCTAATCGGACGCGATACGCAGTATTTT

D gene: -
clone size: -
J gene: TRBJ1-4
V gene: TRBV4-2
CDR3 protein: CASSQGVGGPVDKLFF
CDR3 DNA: TGTGCCAGCAGCCAAGGGGTGGGGGGGCCAGTCGATAAACTGTTTTTT

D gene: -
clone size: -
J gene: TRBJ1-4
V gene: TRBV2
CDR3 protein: CASSDRGRGKLFF
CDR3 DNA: TGTGCCAGCAGTGACAGGGGAAGGGGAAAACTGTTTTTT

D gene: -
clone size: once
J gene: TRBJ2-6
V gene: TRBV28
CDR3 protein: CASSSSGTPGSGANVLTF
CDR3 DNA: TGTGCCAGCAGTTCCTCCGGGACGCCAGGCTCTGGGGCCAACGTCCTGACTTTC

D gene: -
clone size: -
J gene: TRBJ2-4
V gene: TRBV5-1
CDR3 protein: CASSVMGTAKNIQYF
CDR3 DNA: TGCGCCAGCAGCGTTATGGGAACGGCCAAAAACATTCAGTACTTC

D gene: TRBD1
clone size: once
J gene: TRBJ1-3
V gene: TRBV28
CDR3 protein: CASSPNDRAYGNTIYF
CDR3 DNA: TGTGCCAGCAGTCCCAACGACAGGGCTTATGGAAACACCATATATTTT

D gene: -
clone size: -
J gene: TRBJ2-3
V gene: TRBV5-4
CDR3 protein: CASSLGLILTDTQYF
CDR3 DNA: TGTGCCAGCAGCTTGGGTTTGATACTCACAGATACGCAGTATTTT

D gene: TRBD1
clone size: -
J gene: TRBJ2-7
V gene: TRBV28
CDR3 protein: CASSSERRDRPRGEQYF
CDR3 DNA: TGTGCCAGCAGTTCGGAGCGAAGGGACAGGCCGAGGGGGGAGCAGTACTTC

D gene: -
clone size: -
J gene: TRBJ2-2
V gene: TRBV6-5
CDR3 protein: CASSIYNSGELFF
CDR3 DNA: TGTGCCAGCAGTATCTACAATTCCGGGGAGCTGTTTTTT

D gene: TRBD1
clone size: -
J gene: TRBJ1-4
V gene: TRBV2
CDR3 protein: CASSQEGQGNEKLFF
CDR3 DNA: TGTGCCAGCAGTCAAGAGGGACAGGGTAATGAAAAACTGTTTTTT

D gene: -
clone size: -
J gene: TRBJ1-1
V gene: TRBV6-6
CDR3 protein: CASSVNTEAFF
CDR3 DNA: TGTGCCAGCAGTGTAAACACTGAAGCTTTCTTT

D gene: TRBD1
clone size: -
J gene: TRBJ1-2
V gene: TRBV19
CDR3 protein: CASSLRVPRTGVMGNYGYTF
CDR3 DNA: TGTGCCAGTAGTCTTCGGGTTCCGCGGACAGGGGTTATGGGTAACTATGGCTACACCTTC

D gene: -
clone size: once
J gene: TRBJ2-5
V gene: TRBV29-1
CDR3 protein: CSGGGRGGETQYF
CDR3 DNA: TGCAGCGGGGGCGGCAGGGGAGGAGAGACCCAGTACTTC

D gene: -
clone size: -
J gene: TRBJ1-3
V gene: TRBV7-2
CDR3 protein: CTSSLYTEGPSGNTIYF
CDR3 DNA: TGTACCAGCAGCTTATATACCGAGGGACCCTCTGGAAACACCATATATTTT

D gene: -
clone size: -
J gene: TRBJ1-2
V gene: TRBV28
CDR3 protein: CASGVGPTNYGYTF
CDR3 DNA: TGTGCCAGCGGGGTAGGACCAACAAACTATGGCTACACCTTC

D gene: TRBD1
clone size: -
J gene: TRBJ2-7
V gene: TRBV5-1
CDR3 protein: CASSRTGSSYEQYF
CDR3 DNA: TGCGCCAGCAGCCGGACAGGGAGCTCCTACGAGCAGTACTTC

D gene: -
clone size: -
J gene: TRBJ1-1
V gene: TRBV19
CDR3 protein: CASSDGRGNTEAFF
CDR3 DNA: TGTGCCAGTAGTGATGGGAGGGGGAACACTGAAGCTTTCTTT

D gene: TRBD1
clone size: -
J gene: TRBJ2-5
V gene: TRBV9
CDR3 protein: CASSVAGTGLQETQYF
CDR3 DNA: TGTGCCAGCAGCGTCGCCGGGACAGGACTCCAAGAGACCCAGTACTTC

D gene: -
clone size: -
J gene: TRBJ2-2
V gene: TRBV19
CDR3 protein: CASSIDGQTGELFF
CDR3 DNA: TGTGCCAGTAGTATAGACGGACAGACCGGGGAGCTGTTTTTT

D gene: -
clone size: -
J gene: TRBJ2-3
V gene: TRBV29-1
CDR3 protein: CSVGDTQYF
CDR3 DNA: TGCAGCGTTGGGGATACGCAGTATTTT

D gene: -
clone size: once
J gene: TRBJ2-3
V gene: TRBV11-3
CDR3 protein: CASSLARGTDTQYF
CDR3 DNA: TGTGCCAGCAGCTTAGCTAGGGGCACAGATACGCAGTATTTT